Below, 18 T cell receptor beta chains from the same sample are listed, as sequenced in a study of CD8+ T cells in alopecia areata (dated by TCRdb to 2016 to 2019). Library preparation used the immunoSEQ multiplex PCR assay. RNA was extracted from all samples and reverse transcribed into cDNA as template for TCR sequencing. This is the immuneACCESS table as TCRdb keeps it, with only in-frame sequences that have V and J called. A part of the clones is gone; compared with another copy, unresolved V genes explain less than half, and the rest is unexplained. This sample comprises 90,000 or so clones, 44% of them detected only once. Less than 20% of the sample is in the top ten clones. Read against the paper, the sample's time point label means: less than 25 weeks on oral tofacitinib. Interpreted using the paper, the treatment or condition label stands for: oral pan-JAK inhibitor, 5-10 mg twice daily.

The starting material was CD8+ T cells sorted from blood, obtained at week 24, from a patient treated with tofacitinib. The receptors shown here come from a human donor with alopecia areata.

The chain couples TRBV14 to TRBJ1-2; D perhaps matches TRBD1 (6 bases). Germline V gene data show CDR1 as SGHDN and CDR2 as FVKESK. Trimming took off 1 base at V and 4 bases at J, with 7 bases between the two ends. The CDR3 totals 13 residues. CDR3 sequence: CASSQAGAYGYTF. In DNA form, the CDR3 reads TGTGCCAGCAGCCAAGCAGGGGCCTATGGCTACACCTTC.

This clone has more than one count but fewer than ten. The chain has TRBV11-2 and TRBJ1-4; 8 nucleotides agree with TRBD1. J lost 8 bases, V lost 4 bases, and 9 bases had no gene match. The germline gives CDR1 SGHAT, CDR2 FQNNGV. This CDR3 region has 15 residues. The CDR3 protein is CASSSAPGGGEKLFF. CDR3 nucleotides: TGTGCCAGCAGCTCAGCCCCAGGGGGCGGCGAAAAACTGTTTTTT.

The sample holds a few counts of this clone. J is TRBJ2-7 and V is TRBV29-1, with 12 bases fitting TRBD2. Germline values: CDR1 SQVTM, CDR2 ANQGSEA. The junction had 13 bases not matched to a gene; V was cut back by 0 bases and J by 4 bases. The CDR3 extends over 18 amino acids. CDR3 DNA: TGCAGCGTTGAAGATTGGAGCCCCCTAGCGGGAGGGTTGTACGAGCAGTACTTC. This encodes CSVEDWSPLAGGLYEQYF.

This clone was counted a few times. This chain connects TRBV7-8 to TRBJ1-4; D call uncertain. The germline V gene encodes CDR1 SGHVS and CDR2 FQNEAQ. The CDR3 is made up of 15 amino acids. V was clipped by 0 bases and J by 9 bases, with 14 bases between them. The DNA for the CDR3 is TGTGCCAGCAGCTTAGCGAGGACGGGGAATCAAAAACTGTTTTTT. This gives the protein CASSLARTGNQKLFF. Based on the CDR3 plus reference TRBV7-8 and TRBJ1-4, the full variable domain is GAGVSQSPRYKVAKRGQDVALRCDPISGHVSLFWYQQALGQGPEFLTYFQNEAQLDKSGLPSDRFFAERPEGSVSTLKIQRTQQEDSAVYLCASSLARTGNQKLFFGSGTQLSVL.

The chain has TRBV27 and TRBJ1-2; weak D call: TRBD1 (6 bases). V lost 11 bases, J lost 2 bases, and 24 bases lay in between. The germline V gene has CDR1 MNHEY and CDR2 SMNVEV (reference sequence). This CDR3 region has 16 residues. In DNA form, the CDR3 reads TGTGCCTGCTCTATGCGGGGGGGCAGTTCGAACTATGGCTACACCTTC. It specifies CACSMRGGSSNYGYTF.

The chain is built from TRBV7-3 and TRBJ2-3; the match to TRBD2 covers 10 bases. After removal of 2 bases from V and 4 bases from J, the junction contained 3 bases not matched to a gene. The germline V gene encodes CDR1 SGHTA and CDR2 FQGTGA. The CDR3 spans 15 residues. In DNA, the CDR3 is TGTGCCAGCAGCTTATCTGGGACTAGCGCAGATACGCAGTATTTT. It encodes CASSLSGTSADTQYF.

This clone appeared a single time. The chain is built from TRBV20-1 and TRBJ2-3; the D is unclear. The V gene's germline CDR1 is DFQATT and CDR2 SNEGSKA (reference sequence). Trimming shortened V by 1 base and J by 11 bases, and 4 bases separated the two germline ends. The CDR3 is 9 residues long. The CDR3 protein is CSARVVQYF. DNA of the CDR3: TGCAGTGCTAGAGTAGTGCAGTATTTT.

The chain is built from TRBV25-1 and TRBJ2-1; 9 positions agree with TRBD1. The CDR3 spans 13 residues. V trimming: 7 bases; J trimming: 8 bases; junction bases outside the gene matches: 6. Germline CDR1 is MGHDK and CDR2 is SYGVNS. The CDR3 reads CASTRTGGDEQFF. As DNA, the CDR3 is TGTGCCAGCACCAGAACAGGGGGCGATGAGCAGTTCTTC.

The V call is TRBV30, the J call TRBJ2-2, with D hard to call. With 5 bases removed from V and 7 bases from J, the gap between germline ends came to 8 bases. The CDR3 loop spans 11 amino acids. Germline-derived CDR1 and CDR2 are GTSNPN and SVGIG (reference sequence). The CDR3 sequence: CAWAVDGELFF. Here the CDR3 DNA reads TGTGCCTGGGCGGTGGACGGGGAGCTGTTTTTT.

Only a few counts were recorded for this clone. This chain links TRBV9 with TRBJ2-5; tentative D call: TRBD2 (5 bases). CDR1 SGDLS and CDR2 YYNGEE come from the germline V gene. Trimming removed 4 bases at V and 0 bases at J, with 13 bases between. This CDR3 is built from 15 residues. As DNA, the CDR3 is TGTGCCAGCAGCCCCGGGGTAGCGAACCAAGAGACCCAGTACTTC. As protein: CASSPGVANQETQYF.

The V call is TRBV27, the J call TRBJ2-7; D remains ambiguous. Between the trimmed V and J ends, which lost 2 bases and 6 bases, there was a span of 5 bases. There are 11 residues in the CDR3. Per germline, CDR1 MNHEY and CDR2 SMNVEV (reference sequence). The CDR3 nucleotides read TGTGCCAGCAGTTTAGGCCCCGAGCAGTACTTC. Its protein product is CASSLGPEQYF.

The chain employs TRBV25-1 and TRBJ2-2; unclear D gene. Germline assignment: CDR1 MGHDK and CDR2 SYGVNS. There are 14 residues in the CDR3. With 3 bases removed from V and 3 bases from J, the gap between germline ends came to 8 bases. The CDR3 DNA reads as TGTGCCAGCAGTGACCCAAGAGACACCGGGGAGCTGTTTTTT. It is translated as CASSDPRDTGELFF.

This sequence joins TRBV7-9 and TRBJ2-5; D is ambiguous. V was shortened by 2 bases and J by 3 bases, with 7 bases between the two germline ends. The CDR3 covers 13 residues. Germline V CDR1 and CDR2: SEHNR, FQNEAQ (reference sequence). CDR3 sequence: CASSLLGKETQYF. The CDR3 DNA is TGTGCCAGCAGCTTATTGGGAAAAGAGACCCAGTACTTC.

This clone was counted only a few times. The V call is TRBV19, the J call TRBJ1-1; possibly TRBD1 for D (5 bases). The CDR3 is made up of 13 amino acids. Trimming left V 3 bases short and J 2 bases short, with 7 bases between. Germline CDR1 is LNHDA and CDR2 is SQIVND (reference sequence). CDR3 in amino acids: CASSMTANTEAFF. CDR3 DNA sequence: TGTGCCAGTAGTATGACAGCTAACACTGAAGCTTTCTTT.

This clone was seen a handful of times. The CDR3 DNA is TGTGCCAGCAGCGCCGGGACTACTCACGAGCAGTACTTC. Amino acids: CASSAGTTHEQYF. J is TRBJ2-7 and V is TRBV4-2; 7 nucleotides align to TRBD2. There are 13 residues in the CDR3. In germline, CDR1 is LGHNA, CDR2 YNFKEQ. V shed 5 bases and J 5 bases; nucleotides not matched to a gene: 6.

This chain joins TRBV30 and TRBJ1-2, with 7 nucleotides matching TRBD1. The germline V gene encodes CDR1 GTSNPN and CDR2 SVGIG (reference sequence). V was clipped by 4 bases and J by 8 bases; unmatched bases: 16. The CDR3 runs to 15 residues. CDR3 DNA: TGTGCCTGGATGGGACAGACCCCGTTCGCTGAGGGCTACACCTTC. Protein: CAWMGQTPFAEGYTF.

This clone was counted a few times. The chain couples TRBV6-6 to TRBJ2-1, with D hard to call. Trimming removed 5 bases from V and 15 bases from J, with 23 bases in between. The CDR3 has 14 amino acids. CDR1 and CDR2 (germline): MNHNY, SVGAGI (reference sequence). CDR3 residues: CASSGTDAGLFLFF. CDR3 in DNA: TGTGCCAGCAGTGGTACCGATGCTGGCTTGTTTTTGTTCTTC.

The rearrangement uses TRBV29-1 and TRBJ1-2; D is possibly TRBD1 (5 bases). From germline, CDR1 is SQVTM and CDR2 ANQGSEA. V shed 0 bases and J shed 4 bases, with 12 bases lying between them. This CDR3 is 14 amino acids long. In DNA form, the CDR3 reads TGCAGCGTTGAAGATCCAGGGTTGGGCTATGGCTACACCTTC. It translates to CSVEDPGLGYGYTF.